This TCR beta chain was sequenced in a study of vaccination effects on CD4 cells after COVID-19. As for the study in general: Researchers obtained post-vaccine samples at a median of 72 days past the second dose. General study findings and limits: In healthy vaccinees, only 1 of 255 vaccine-induced clones cross-reacted with common cold coronaviruses.

On this clone itself: What it binds is unknown.

After expansion with viral peptide pools in the ViraFEST assay, antigen-specific CD4+ T cells were sequenced. Culture lasted about nine days before CD4+ T cell isolation. Two-dose BNT162b2 or mRNA-1273 vaccination was given to participants. Nucleocapsid antibody tests were negative, and the vaccine recipients had no prior SARS-CoV-2 infection. A few million PBMC were seeded per well and grown in the presence of about 10 IU/ml IL-2 and 10 ug/ml peptides. Assay: immunoSEQ multiplex PCR; the TCRdb copy retains only in-frame clones and omits some. The table shows 65,000 to 75,000 clones, with just under 75% occurring only once. The CDR3 length is 12 residues. The ends were cut back, 6 bases at V and 7 bases at J, with 12 bases in the middle.

The source material was CD4+ T cells from PBMCs cultured with HCoV-229E spike peptides, sampled after COVID-19 vaccination. The sequence was obtained from a human donor who received a COVID-19 vaccine. The chain joins TRBV12-3 or TRBV12-4 to TRBJ1-1; D is unresolved. CDR3 loop: CASSPDGFEAFF. For the CDR3, the DNA is TGTGCCAGCAGCCCGGACGGCTTTGAAGCTTTCTTT.